Listed here are 24 T cell receptor beta chains from one sample, sequenced in a study of CD8 T cells in ankylosing spondylitis (dated by TCRdb to about 2017). Findings and caveats that apply to the study as a whole: A TCR beta motif of several highly homologous amino acid variants appeared characteristic of blood from ankylosing spondylitis patients.

Library preparation used 5' RACE. This sample was sequenced with an Illumina HiSeq 2500. Through fastp at Q25 and MiXCR, TCRdb rebuilt clones from the public reads, retaining in-frame beta chains. Every entry covers one CDR3 protein and lists the most common genes and DNA from its rows. This sample holds roughly 700,000 distinct CDR3 sequences; around 19% were observed only once. The biggest ten clones account for 15% to 20% of the sample. Antigen specificity for these receptors is unknown. Sequencing was carried out using blood, either unsorted or a sorted T cell fraction (not recorded which). These receptors originate from a male donor with ankylosing spondylitis.

The genes are TRBV12-3 or TRBV12-4 and TRBJ2-3; perhaps TRBD1 as D (6 bases). V lost 9 bases and J lost 5, with 18 bases in between. The length of the CDR3 is 14 residues. CDR3 nucleotides: TGTGCCAGTCAGTGGGGGCCGGGTGGAGATACGCAGTATTTT. This gives the protein CASQWGPGGDTQYF.

The rearrangement links TRBV6-1 to TRBJ1-5; 12 bases agree with TRBD1. This CDR3 spans 16 amino acids. Germline V lookup: CDR1 MNHNS, CDR2 SASEGT. The junction had 2 bases not matched to a gene; V was cut back by 0 bases and J by 5 bases. As DNA, the CDR3 is TGTGCCAGCAGTGAAGCCGGGACAGGGGGCGATCAGCCCCAGCATTTT. It is translated as CASSEAGTGGDQPQHF.

This rearrangement joins TRBV20-1 to TRBJ2-3; D uncertain. CDR3 length: 13 residues. The germline V gene has CDR1 DFQATT and CDR2 SNEGSKA (reference sequence). V dropped 5 bases and J dropped 0 bases, with 9 bases sitting between them. The CDR3 loop reads CSAGQASTDTQYF. The CDR3 nucleotides read TGCAGTGCTGGCCAGGCTAGCACAGATACGCAGTATTTT.

This clonotype has a handful of counts. The V and J genes are TRBV20-1 and TRBJ1-1; D call uncertain. Germline loops: CDR1 DFQATT, CDR2 SNEGSKA (reference sequence). Trimming stripped 1 base from V and 0 bases from J, with 9 bases between. This CDR3 region has 14 residues. CDR3 coding DNA: TGCAGTGCTAGAGCTGGGGATTTGAACACTGAAGCTTTCTTT. As protein: CSARAGDLNTEAFF.

This clonotype was seen a handful of times. Germline is not matched at one junction end, which may reflect a read error. V usage is TRBV4-2 and J usage is TRBJ2-2, with D perhaps TRBD1 (5 bases). Germline-derived CDR1 and CDR2 are LGHNA and YNFKEQ. This CDR3 spans 15 amino acids. The CDR3: CASRQAGQGTGELFF. For the CDR3, the DNA is TGTGCCAGCAGGCAAGCCGGGCAGGGCACCGGGGAGCTGTTTTTT.

This clonotype was counted ten times or more. The rearrangement uses TRBV20-1 and TRBJ2-4; the D gene is possibly TRBD2 (5 bases). Germline assignment: CDR1 DFQATT and CDR2 SNEGSKA (reference sequence). The CDR3 is made up of 16 amino acids. The V and J ends lost 1 base and 0 bases respectively, with 13 bases between them. The CDR3 sequence: CSARGAEGLAKNIQYF. The CDR3 coding sequence is TGCAGTGCTAGAGGGGCAGAAGGACTAGCCAAAAACATTCAGTACTTC.

This sequence joins TRBV11-1 and TRBJ2-7; possible D gene TRBD2, 6 bases. Deletions cut 3 bases from V and 5 bases from J, with 17 bases between. The CDR3 extends over 15 amino acids. Looked up from germline, CDR1 is SGHAT and CDR2 is FQDESV (reference sequence). CDR3: CASSLATKGRHEQYF. For the CDR3, the DNA is TGTGCCAGCAGCTTGGCGACAAAGGGGAGGCACGAGCAGTACTTC. The variable domain in full, with the rest retrieved from reference TRBV11-1 and TRBJ2-7, is EAEVAQSPRYKITEKSQAVAFWCDPISGHATLYWYRQILGQGPELLVQFQDESVVDDSQLPKDRFSAERLKGVDSTLKIQPAELGDSAMYLCASSLATKGRHEQYFGPGTRLTVT.

This clonotype was seen ten or more times. The CDR3 region is CASSILAATYNEQFF. In nucleotides, the CDR3 is TGTGCCAGCAGTATACTAGCGGCTACCTACAATGAGCAGTTCTTC. The genes are TRBV27 and TRBJ2-1; the match to TRBD2 covers 8 bases. CDR3 length equals 15 residues. Germline trimming cut 5 bases from V and 2 bases from J; bases unmatched to any gene: 5. The germline V gene has CDR1 MNHEY and CDR2 SMNVEV (reference sequence).

The CDR3 loop is CASSGTSGGGPYNEQFF. In nucleotides, the CDR3 is TGTGCCAGCAGTGGGACTAGCGGGGGAGGACCCTACAATGAGCAGTTCTTC. The rearrangement uses TRBV12-3 or TRBV12-4 and TRBJ2-1, with 14 bases fitting TRBD2. This CDR3 contains 17 residues. The V and J ends lost 5 bases and 2 bases, in that order; junction bases with no gene match: 5.

This clonotype showed up just a few times. This rearrangement joins TRBV10-3 to TRBJ2-2; 8 bases align to TRBD2. Germline V CDR1 and CDR2: ENHRY, SYGVKD. CDR3 length: 14 amino acids. V shed 6 bases and J 3 bases; nucleotides not matched to a gene: 3. CDR3 in DNA: TGTGCCATCAGAGACGGGAGGGACACCGGGGAGCTGTTTTTT. Amino acids: CAIRDGRDTGELFF.

This chain uses TRBV2 with TRBJ1-2; D not resolved. The length of the CDR3 is 14 residues. Germline V gene data show CDR1 as SNHLY and CDR2 as FYNNEI. With 6 bases removed from V and 2 bases from J, the gap between germline ends came to 13 bases. CDR3 coding DNA: TGTGCCAGCAGCTCGGGAGTGGGGAACTATGGCTACACCTTC. Protein sequence: CASSSGVGNYGYTF.

This rearrangement joins TRBV9 to TRBJ2-2, with D unresolved. CDR1 is SGDLS, CDR2 YYNGEE, per germline. Trimming pared 4 bases from V and 4 bases from J, leaving 17 bases between. The CDR3 extends over 16 amino acids. The CDR3 DNA follows: TGTGCCAGCAGCCCCGCCTGGCTTTCTACCACCGGGGAGCTGTTTTTT. Amino acids: CASSPAWLSTTGELFF.

The rearrangement uses TRBV7-9 and TRBJ2-1, with 9 bases fitting TRBD1. Germline lookup yields CDR1 SEHNR and CDR2 FQNEAQ (reference sequence). V was pared by 5 bases and J by 9 bases, with 14 bases of the junction left unmatched. This CDR3 region has 16 residues. The CDR3 DNA is TGTGCCAGCAGCCCCCCTCTACCGGGACAGGGAGGTGAGCAGTTCTTC. Translation gives CASSPPLPGQGGEQFF. The full variable domain, with the rest looked up from reference TRBV7-9 and TRBJ2-1, is DTGVSQNPRHKITKRGQNVTFRCDPISEHNRLYWYRQTLGQGPEFLTYFQNEAQLEKSRLLSDRFSAERPKGSFSTLEIQRTEQGDSAMYLCASSPPLPGQGGEQFFGPGTRLTVL.

This rearrangement joins TRBV2 to TRBJ2-7, with D possibly matching TRBD2 (5 bases). Per germline, CDR1 SNHLY and CDR2 FYNNEI. CDR3 length equals 10 residues. V lost 5 bases to trimming and J lost 7 bases, with 6 bases between them. This chain's CDR3 is CASSTGEQYF. The CDR3 nucleotides are TGTGCCAGCAGTACGGGGGAGCAGTACTTC.

The chain employs TRBV6-1 and TRBJ1-5, with 8 bases identical to TRBD1. From germline, CDR1 is MNHNS and CDR2 SASEGT. The V segment lost 11 bases and the J segment 5 bases; nucleotides outside the gene matches: 14. The CDR3 is 15 residues long. This CDR3 reads CAGTMTGDRYQPQHF. The CDR3 nucleotides read TGTGCCGGCACCATGACGGGGGACAGGTATCAGCCCCAGCATTTT.

This clonotype has more than one count but fewer than ten. V is TRBV6-2 or TRBV6-3 and J is TRBJ2-7, with 10 positions matching TRBD2. This CDR3 comprises 13 residues. Germline values: CDR1 MNHEY, CDR2 SVGEGT. With V trimmed by 2 bases and J by 5 bases, 0 bases remained unmatched. The CDR3: CASSYTSGNEQYF. The CDR3 DNA reads TGTGCCAGCAGTTACACTAGCGGGAACGAGCAGTACTTC.

This clonotype was counted at least ten times. This sequence joins TRBV29-1 and TRBJ1-1, with a possible D match to TRBD1 (5 bases). Trimming stripped 6 bases from V and 1 base from J, with 15 bases between. CDR3 length: 14 amino acids. Germline V gene data show CDR1 as SQVTM and CDR2 as ANQGSEA. CDR3 coding DNA: TGCAGCGTCTATCCCCAAGGGGCGAACACTGAAGCTTTCTTT. It specifies CSVYPQGANTEAFF.

This chain uses TRBV12-3 or TRBV12-4 with TRBJ2-5; TRBD1 agrees at 7 bases. The CDR3 totals 19 residues. Germline trimming cut 2 bases from V and 5 bases from J; bases unmatched to any gene: 20. Written as DNA, the CDR3 is TGTGCCAGCAGTTTATGGGTTTGGTTGGGGGACAGTCTAAAGGAGACCCAGTACTTC. Translated, it gives CASSLWVWLGDSLKETQYF.

The rearrangement links TRBV11-2 to TRBJ2-6; D remains ambiguous. V lost 4 bases, J lost 0 bases, and 7 bases lay in between. Per the germline V gene, CDR1 is SGHAT and CDR2 is FQNNGV. The CDR3 spans 15 residues. In DNA form, the CDR3 reads TGTGCCAGCAGCTCGACCGACTCTGGGGCCAACGTCCTGACTTTC. Translation gives CASSSTDSGANVLTF.

The chain uses TRBV24-1 and TRBJ2-2; 9 bases are shared with TRBD2. This CDR3 is built from 15 residues. The V segment lost 6 bases and the J segment 4 bases; nucleotides outside the gene matches: 5. Germline V gives CDR1 KGHDR, CDR2 SFDVKD. The CDR3 loop reads CATSLTSGGTGELFF. For the CDR3, the DNA is TGTGCCACCAGTTTGACTAGCGGAGGCACCGGGGAGCTGTTTTTT.

Many counts were recorded for this clonotype. V gene TRBV5-5 combines with J gene TRBJ2-5, with 12 bases that match TRBD2. Germline V lookup: CDR1 SGHKS, CDR2 YYEKEE (reference sequence). This CDR3 contains 16 residues. V shed 0 bases, J shed 5 bases, and the junction held 5 bases outside the gene matches. The CDR3 spells CASSLELAGGRETQYF. The CDR3 DNA is TGTGCCAGCAGCTTGGAACTAGCGGGGGGTCGGGAGACCCAGTACTTC. Drawing the rest from reference TRBV5-5 and TRBJ2-5, the complete variable domain is DAGVTQSPTHLIKTRGQQVTLRCSPISGHKSVSWYQQVLGQGPQFIFQYYEKEERGRGNFPDRFSARQFPNYSSELNVNALLLGDSALYLCASSLELAGGRETQYFGPGTRLLVL.

This rearrangement joins TRBV24-1 to TRBJ2-1; TRBD1 matches at 8 bases. The germline V gene has CDR1 KGHDR and CDR2 SFDVKD. This CDR3 is 12 amino acids long. The V and J ends lost 7 bases and 7 bases, in that order; junction bases with no gene match: 2. CDR3 sequence: CATRDRVNEQFF. CDR3 bases: TGTGCCACCAGGGACAGGGTTAATGAGCAGTTCTTC.

This clonotype was observed a handful of times. The rearrangement uses TRBV12-5 and TRBJ1-5; 7 nucleotides agree with TRBD1. With 4 bases clipped from V and 3 bases from J, the junction kept 3 bases outside the gene matches. This CDR3 contains 14 residues. Germline V gene lookup returns CDR1 LGHNT and CDR2 FRNRAP. Here the CDR3 reads CASGWGTDNQPQHF. The CDR3 DNA follows: TGTGCTAGTGGTTGGGGGACAGACAATCAGCCCCAGCATTTT.

This clonotype has only a few counts. The gene calls are TRBV7-2 and TRBJ2-1; TRBD2 agrees at 9 bases. CDR1 SGHTA and CDR2 FQGNSA come from the germline V gene. The CDR3 length is 17 residues. Unmatched junction bases numbered 6, after V lost 0 bases and J lost 3 bases. CDR3 amino acids: CASSLALLAGDYNEQFF. The CDR3 DNA sequence: TGTGCCAGCAGCTTAGCCCTACTAGCGGGTGACTACAATGAGCAGTTCTTC.